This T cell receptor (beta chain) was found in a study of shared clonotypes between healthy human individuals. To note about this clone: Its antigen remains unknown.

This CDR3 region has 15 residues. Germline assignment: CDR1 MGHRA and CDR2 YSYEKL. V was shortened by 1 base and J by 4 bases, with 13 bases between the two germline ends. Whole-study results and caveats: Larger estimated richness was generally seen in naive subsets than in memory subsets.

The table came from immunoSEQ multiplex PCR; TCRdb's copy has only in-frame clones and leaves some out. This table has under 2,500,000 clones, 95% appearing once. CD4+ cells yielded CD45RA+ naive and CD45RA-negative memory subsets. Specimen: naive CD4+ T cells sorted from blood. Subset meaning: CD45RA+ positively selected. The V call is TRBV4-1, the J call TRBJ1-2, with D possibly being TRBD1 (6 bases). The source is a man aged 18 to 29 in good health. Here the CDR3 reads CASSQGGGLVYGYTF. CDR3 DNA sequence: TGCGCCAGCAGCCAAGGCGGGGGGCTTGTCTATGGCTACACCTTC.